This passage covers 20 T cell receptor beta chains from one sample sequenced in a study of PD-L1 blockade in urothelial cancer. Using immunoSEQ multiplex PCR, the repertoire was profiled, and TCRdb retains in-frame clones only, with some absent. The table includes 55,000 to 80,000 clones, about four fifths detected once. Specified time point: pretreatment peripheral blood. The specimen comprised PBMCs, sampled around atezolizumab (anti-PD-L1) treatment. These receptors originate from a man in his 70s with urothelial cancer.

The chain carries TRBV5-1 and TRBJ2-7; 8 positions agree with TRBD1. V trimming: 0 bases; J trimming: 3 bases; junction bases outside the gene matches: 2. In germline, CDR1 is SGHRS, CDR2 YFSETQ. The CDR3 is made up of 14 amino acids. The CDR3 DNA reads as TGCGCCAGCAGCTTGGGACAGGGGAGCTACGAGCAGTACTTC. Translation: CASSLGQGSYEQYF. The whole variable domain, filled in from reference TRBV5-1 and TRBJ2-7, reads KAGVTQTPRYLIKTRGQQVTLSCSPISGHRSVSWYQQTPGQGLQFLFEYFSETQRNKGNFPGRFSGRQFSNSRSEMNVSTLELGDSALYLCASSLGQGSYEQYFGPGTRLTVT.

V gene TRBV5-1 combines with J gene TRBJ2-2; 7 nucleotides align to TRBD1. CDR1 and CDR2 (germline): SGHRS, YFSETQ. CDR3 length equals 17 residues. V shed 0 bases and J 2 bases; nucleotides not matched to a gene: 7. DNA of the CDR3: TGCGCCAGCAGCTTGGGGACAGGAAATTCCAACACCGGGGAGCTGTTTTTT. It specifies CASSLGTGNSNTGELFF.

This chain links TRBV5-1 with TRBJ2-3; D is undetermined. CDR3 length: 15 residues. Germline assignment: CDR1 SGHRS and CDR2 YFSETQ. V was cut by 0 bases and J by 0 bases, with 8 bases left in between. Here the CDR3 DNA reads TGCGCCAGCAGCTTGGAGTCTAGGAGCACAGATACGCAGTATTTT. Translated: CASSLESRSTDTQYF.

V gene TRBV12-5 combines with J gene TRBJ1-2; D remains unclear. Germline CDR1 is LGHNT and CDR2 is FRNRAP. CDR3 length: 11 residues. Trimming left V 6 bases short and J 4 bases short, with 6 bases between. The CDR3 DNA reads TGTGCTAGTGGCGAGTTCTATGGCTACACCTTC. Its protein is CASGEFYGYTF.

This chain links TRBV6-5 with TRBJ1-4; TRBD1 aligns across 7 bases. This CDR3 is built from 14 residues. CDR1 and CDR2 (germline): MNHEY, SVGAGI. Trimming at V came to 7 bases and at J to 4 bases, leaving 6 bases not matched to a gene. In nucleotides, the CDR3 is TGTGCCAGCACCGATCAGGGGGGTAATGAAAAACTGTTTTTT. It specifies CASTDQGGNEKLFF.

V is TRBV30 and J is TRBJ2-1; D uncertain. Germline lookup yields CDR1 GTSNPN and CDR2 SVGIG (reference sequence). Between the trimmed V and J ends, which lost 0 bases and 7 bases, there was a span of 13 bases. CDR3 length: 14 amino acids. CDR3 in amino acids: CAWSVGLVTNEQFF. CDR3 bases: TGTGCCTGGAGTGTAGGCCTAGTGACTAATGAGCAGTTCTTC.

The DNA of the CDR3 is TGTGCCAGCACGGGACAGGGGGTCCCCACTGAAGCTTTCTTT. The encoded protein is CASTGQGVPTEAFF. The chain links TRBV27 to TRBJ1-1; TRBD1 matches 11 bases. Germline V lookup: CDR1 MNHEY, CDR2 SMNVEV (reference sequence). The ends lost 7 bases at V and 4 bases at J; junction bases unmatched: 5. CDR3 size: 14 residues.

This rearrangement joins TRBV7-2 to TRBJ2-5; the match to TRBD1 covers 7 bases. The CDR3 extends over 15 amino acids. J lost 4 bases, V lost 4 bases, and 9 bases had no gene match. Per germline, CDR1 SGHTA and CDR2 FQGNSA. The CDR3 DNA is TGTGCCAGCAGCTCACGCAGGGGGAGTGGAGAGACCCAGTACTTC. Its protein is CASSSRRGSGETQYF.

DNA for the CDR3: TGTGCCAGCAGCTTGGCCGAGGTCGGCGAGCAGTACTTC. This translates into CASSLAEVGEQYF. This chain connects TRBV5-6 to TRBJ2-7; no clear D. The CDR3 contains 13 residues. Germline V gene sequence: CDR1 SGHDT, CDR2 YYEEEE. V shed 0 bases and J shed 6 bases, with 10 bases lying between them.

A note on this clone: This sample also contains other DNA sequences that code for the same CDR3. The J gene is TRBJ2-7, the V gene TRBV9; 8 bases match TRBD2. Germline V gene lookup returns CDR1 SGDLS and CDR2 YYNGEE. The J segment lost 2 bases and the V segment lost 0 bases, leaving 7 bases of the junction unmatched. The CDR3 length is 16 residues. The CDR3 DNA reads TGTGCCAGCAGCGTAGCTTGGCTAGCGGGCCCCTACGAGCAGTACTTC. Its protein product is CASSVAWLAGPYEQYF.

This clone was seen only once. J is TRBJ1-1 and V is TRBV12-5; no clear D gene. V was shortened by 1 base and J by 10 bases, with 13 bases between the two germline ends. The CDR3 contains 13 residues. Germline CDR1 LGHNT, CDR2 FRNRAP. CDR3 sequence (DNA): TGTGCTAGTGGTTTGGAACCTCGGGGTAGAGCTTTCTTT. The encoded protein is CASGLEPRGRAFF.

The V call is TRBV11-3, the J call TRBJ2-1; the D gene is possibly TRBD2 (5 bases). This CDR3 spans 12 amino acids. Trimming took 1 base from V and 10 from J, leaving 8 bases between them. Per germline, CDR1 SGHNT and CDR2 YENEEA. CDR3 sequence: CASSLGGSEQFF. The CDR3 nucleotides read TGTGCCAGCAGCTTAGGTGGGAGCGAGCAGTTCTTC. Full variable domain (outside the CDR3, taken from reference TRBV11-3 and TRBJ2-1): EAGVVQSPRYKIIEKKQPVAFWCNPISGHNTLYWYLQNLGQGPELLIRYENEEAVDDSQLPKDRFSAERLKGVDSTLKIQPAELGDSAVYLCASSLGGSEQFFGPGTRLTVL.

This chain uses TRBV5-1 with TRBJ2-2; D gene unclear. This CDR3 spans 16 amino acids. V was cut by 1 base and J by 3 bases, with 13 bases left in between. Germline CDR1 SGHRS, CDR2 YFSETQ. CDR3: CASSLRRGPDTGELFF. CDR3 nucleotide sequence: TGCGCCAGCAGCTTGCGGCGCGGTCCGGACACCGGGGAGCTGTTTTTT. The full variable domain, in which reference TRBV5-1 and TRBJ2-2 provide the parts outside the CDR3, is KAGVTQTPRYLIKTRGQQVTLSCSPISGHRSVSWYQQTPGQGLQFLFEYFSETQRNKGNFPGRFSGRQFSNSRSEMNVSTLELGDSALYLCASSLRRGPDTGELFFGEGSRLTVL.

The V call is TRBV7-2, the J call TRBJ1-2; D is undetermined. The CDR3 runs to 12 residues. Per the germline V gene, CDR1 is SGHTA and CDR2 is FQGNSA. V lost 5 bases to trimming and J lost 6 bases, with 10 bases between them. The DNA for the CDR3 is TGTGCCAGCAGCCCCCTCAGGAATGGCTACACCTTC. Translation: CASSPLRNGYTF.

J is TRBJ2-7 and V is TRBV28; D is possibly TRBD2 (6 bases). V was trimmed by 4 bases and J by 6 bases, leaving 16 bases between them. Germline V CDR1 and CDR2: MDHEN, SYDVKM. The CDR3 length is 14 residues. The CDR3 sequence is CASSSPVTAGEQYF. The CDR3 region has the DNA TGTGCCAGCAGTTCCCCCGTGACAGCGGGCGAGCAGTACTTC.

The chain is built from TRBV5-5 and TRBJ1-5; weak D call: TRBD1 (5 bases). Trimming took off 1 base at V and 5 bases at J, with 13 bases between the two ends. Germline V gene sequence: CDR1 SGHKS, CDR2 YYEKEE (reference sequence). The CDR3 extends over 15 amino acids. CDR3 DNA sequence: TGTGCCAGCAGCTTGCTTGGCGCGGGGGATCAGCCCCAGCATTTT. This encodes CASSLLGAGDQPQHF.

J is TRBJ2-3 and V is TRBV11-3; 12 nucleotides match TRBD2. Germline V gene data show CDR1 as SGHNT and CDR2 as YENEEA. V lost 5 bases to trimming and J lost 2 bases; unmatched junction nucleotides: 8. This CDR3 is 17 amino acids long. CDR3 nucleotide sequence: TGTGCCAGCAGCATAACTAGCGGGAGGTTCTCCACAGATACGCAGTATTTT. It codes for CASSITSGRFSTDTQYF.

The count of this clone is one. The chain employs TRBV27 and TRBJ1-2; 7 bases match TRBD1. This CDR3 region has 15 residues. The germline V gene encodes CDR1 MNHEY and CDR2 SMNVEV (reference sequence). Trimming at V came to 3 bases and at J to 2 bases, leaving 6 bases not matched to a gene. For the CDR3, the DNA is TGTGCCAGCAGTTTGGGACAGAACCAGAACTATGGCTACACCTTC. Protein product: CASSLGQNQNYGYTF.

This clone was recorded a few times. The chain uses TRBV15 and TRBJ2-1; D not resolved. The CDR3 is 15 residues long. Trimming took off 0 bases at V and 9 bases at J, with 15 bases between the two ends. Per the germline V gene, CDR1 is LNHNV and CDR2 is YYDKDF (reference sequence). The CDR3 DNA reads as TGTGCCACCAGCAGAGATTGGCTAGTATCTAGTGAGCAGTTCTTC. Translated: CATSRDWLVSSEQFF.

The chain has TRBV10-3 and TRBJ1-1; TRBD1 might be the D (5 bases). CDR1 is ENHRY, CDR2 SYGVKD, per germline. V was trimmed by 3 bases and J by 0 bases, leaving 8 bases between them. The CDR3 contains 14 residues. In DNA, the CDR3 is TGTGCCATCAGTGACGGCAGGGTGAACACTGAAGCTTTCTTT. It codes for CAISDGRVNTEAFF.